Listed below are T cell receptor beta chains from one sample, sequenced in a study of neurological immune-mediated disorders. TCRdb re-derived calls from the 5' RACE reads in MiXCR, one entry per CDR3 protein. The table lists around 55,000 distinct CDR3 sequences, about 4% of them singletons. Sequencing was done on a sample of CD4+ T cells from blood. The receptors originated from a woman aged 40 to 50 with multiple sclerosis. The conserved cysteine and the conserved F or W are not part of the CDR3 here. The order of the fields is D gene, V gene, CDR3 protein. D genes are given only for firm matches.

>NA|TRBV20-1
SAEGGGGGGTDTQY
>NA|TRBV21-1
ASSKIGRGRGGPEAF
>NA|TRBV27
ASSLSGEKLF
>NA|TRBV6-1
ASRSIGGHYGYT
>NA|TRBV19
ASSIGGARQPQH
>NA|TRBV29-1
SAGVTEAF
>TRBD1|TRBV10-3
AISAEGTGEQY
>NA|TRBV20-1
SAGLGGGGNTIY
>TRBD1|TRBV20-1
SGRPGQSSYEQY
>NA|TRBV5-5
ASSLYVQDTEAF
>NA|TRBV5-1
ASSFQGSYNEQF
>TRBD1|TRBV7-2
ASSHRTGTYEQY
>NA|TRBV6-2/TRBV6-3
ASSYRGLYYGYT
>TRBD2|TRBV20-1
SARVTSGGGDTQY
>TRBD1|TRBV5-1
ASSSTGARDQPQH
>TRBD2|TRBV3-1
ASSSGSSYEQY
>NA|TRBV2
ASSEKGLGTGELF
>NA|TRBV6-1
ASSPGQDSYNSPLH
>TRBD1|TRBV29-1
SVARTGGNDEQF
>TRBD2|TRBV20-1
SASGTSGGDTQY
>NA|TRBV20-1
SAGGLAGYEQY
>TRBD2|TRBV5-1
ASKGTAGGETQY
>TRBD2|TRBV7-3
ASSFSSGGQDTQY
>NA|TRBV5-1
ASSLVGGGYT
>TRBD1|TRBV12-3/TRBV12-4
ASKPWGRGSSGANVLT
>NA|TRBV10-3
AISPSGTPYLNEQF
>TRBD1|TRBV19
ASRLQGAGTGELF
>TRBD2|TRBV7-6
ASSLVSAGGEQF
>NA|TRBV12-3/TRBV12-4
ASSEGVGVNQPQH
>NA|TRBV7-9
ASSSTRGRLDGNTGELF
>TRBD1|TRBV7-8
ASSFTGGWDQPQH
>NA|TRBV5-1
ASSRGGGDEQF
>NA|TRBV5-1
ASSAVEAASGANVLT
>TRBD1|TRBV10-3
ATWTGTNTEAF
>NA|TRBV9
ASSSQREQF
>TRBD1|TRBV5-5
ASSAGTGVEEF
>NA|TRBV7-8
ASSTRALGYGYT
>NA|TRBV7-8
ASSLATGSEQY
>NA|TRBV20-1
SAALRGGGYT
>TRBD2|TRBV12-3/TRBV12-4
ASSSVGGKGGGQF
>TRBD1|TRBV4-2
ASSQPTGGLTGELF
>NA|TRBV10-3
AISDGGSNQPQH
>NA|TRBV20-1
SASSSGNPGDTQY
>NA|TRBV7-9
ASSPAPGGRGGTYDEQY
>TRBD1|TRBV5-1
ASSRDRGFSTEAF
>NA|TRBV4-1
ASSQERTDTQY
>NA|TRBV9
ASSPRGVETEAF
>TRBD2|TRBV5-1
ASSPGTTNEQF
>TRBD1|TRBV12-3/TRBV12-4
ASISHSTGTGGAGYGYT
>NA|TRBV7-2
ASTIPSPGELF
>TRBD1|TRBV6-1
ASSVLGQTSTDTQY
>TRBD1|TRBV7-9
ASSHKRQGSETQY
>NA|TRBV6-2/TRBV6-3
ASSSGGARGNTIY
>NA|TRBV11-2
ASSLRDGTDTQY
>TRBD1|TRBV20-1
RSRGQDTEAF